A selection of T cell receptor beta chains follows, all from one sample in a study of T cells in Graves' hyperthyroidism and ophthalmopathy. TCRdb used MiXCR to reprocess the multiplex PCR reads, holding one entry per CDR3 protein. The sample yields fewer than 800,000 distinct CDR3 sequences, roughly 17% seen once. The sequenced material came from blood. The receptors here all came from a man between 18 and 35 years old with Graves' hyperthyroidism. CDR3s include the opening cysteine and the closing phenylalanine or tryptophan. The order of the fields is V gene, clone size, J gene, D gene, CDR3 DNA, CDR3 protein. The D gene is left open where the match is weak. A clone size is listed for some rows: how often the clone was seen (once, few, many), or a class if it is expanded.

TRBV7-2	many	TRBJ1-1	-	TGTGCCAGCAGTCTACCGTATGCGAACACTGAAGCTTTCTTT	CASSLPYANTEAFF
TRBV27	many	TRBJ1-1	-	TGTGCCAGCAGGCAACAGGGAATGGGCACTGAAGCTTTCTTT	CASRQQGMGTEAFF
TRBV20-1	-	TRBJ2-2	TRBD1	TGCAGTGCCGCCCCCCGAGGGGGCGGGTTCACCGGGGAGCTGTTTTTT	CSAAPRGGGFTGELFF
TRBV28	many	TRBJ2-5	-	TGTGCCAGCAGTTTGCAATTGGGGACCCAGTACTTC	CASSLQLGTQYF
TRBV20-1	-	TRBJ2-7	TRBD2	TGCAGTGCTAGAGATGTCGGAAGCGGGAGTTTGTCCGAGCAGTACTTC	CSARDVGSGSLSEQYF
TRBV15	few	TRBJ2-3	TRBD2	TGTGCCACCAGCAGAGATGGCGGGAGGGCCTCCCGCACAGATACGCAGTATTTT	CATSRDGGRASRTDTQYF
TRBV11-3	-	TRBJ2-1	-	TGTGCCAGCAGCTTATTCGGAGAGACCCAGTTCTTC	CASSLFGETQFF
TRBV19	few	TRBJ2-7	TRBD1	TGTGCCAGTATCCAGTCTCATGACAGGGGACATGAAGAGCAGTACTTC	CASIQSHDRGHEEQYF
TRBV11-2	many	TRBJ2-1	TRBD2	TGTGCCAGCAGCTTAGGGGGAGGGTGGTCCTACAATGAGCAGTTCTTC	CASSLGGGWSYNEQFF
TRBV5-5	few	TRBJ2-1	TRBD1	TGTGCCAGCAGCTTGAGGGGACAGCCGAGCTCCTACAATGAGCAGTTCTTC	CASSLRGQPSSYNEQFF
TRBV12-3/TRBV12-4	few	TRBJ2-1	-	TGTGCCAGCAGCCGCGTGGGGGTGCAGTTCTTC	CASSRVGVQFF
TRBV7-9	many	TRBJ2-7	TRBD2	TGTGCCAGCAGCCCTTGGACTAGCGGGGGTTCCTACGAGCAGTACTTC	CASSPWTSGGSYEQYF
TRBV28	many	TRBJ1-4	-	TGTGCCAGCAGATCACCAGGGGAAGCAGAAAAACTGTTTTTT	CASRSPGEAEKLFF
TRBV20-1	-	TRBJ2-1	-	TGCAGTGCTAGCCCTATGGGGGTCGTTGCGGCCTCAAGGAATGAGCAGTTCTTC	CSASPMGVVAASRNEQFF